These 32 T cell receptor beta chains were all obtained from the same sample, sequenced in a study of T cells after yellow fever vaccination. MiXCR, run by TCRdb on the 5' RACE reads, gives a single entry per CDR3 protein. Of 150,000 to 200,000 distinct CDR3 sequences in the sample, around 7% were seen once. The sequencing used CD4+ T cells sorted from PBMCs, collected more than 4 days after the first yellow fever vaccination. The source of these receptors is a man younger than 35 who received the YFV17D yellow fever vaccine.

This clonotype has just a few counts. The chain uses TRBV4-2 and TRBJ2-5; TRBD2 aligns across 10 bases. Trimming took 1 base from V and 0 from J; bases not matched to a gene: 8. CDR1 and CDR2 from the germline V gene are LGHNA and YNFKEQ. This CDR3 contains 18 residues. The CDR3 region is CASSQVGASGGYQETQYF. CDR3 in DNA: TGTGCCAGCAGCCAAGTCGGGGCTAGCGGGGGATACCAAGAGACCCAGTACTTC.

The CDR3 spells CASSESSGNTGELFF. As DNA, the CDR3 is TGCGCCAGCAGTGAGTCGAGCGGGAACACCGGGGAGCTGTTTTTT. This chain uses TRBV10-2 with TRBJ2-2, with a tentative D call TRBD2 (5 bases). Germline CDR1 is WSHSY and CDR2 is SAAADI. The CDR3 covers 15 residues. V was trimmed by 0 bases and J by 1 base, leaving 6 bases between them.

This clonotype was observed many times. The gene calls are TRBV4-3 and TRBJ1-6; TRBD1 matches 7 bases. The V gene end was trimmed by 2 bases and the J gene end by 8 bases; junction bases not matched to a gene: 3. CDR1 is LGHNA, CDR2 YSLEER, per germline. The CDR3 sequence is 14 residues long. CDR3 in amino acids: CASSQFTGDSPLHF. The CDR3 DNA follows: TGCGCCAGCAGCCAATTTACAGGGGATTCACCCCTCCACTTT.

Many counts were recorded for this clonotype. The chain is built from TRBV7-2 and TRBJ2-7; D ambiguous. The CDR3 totals 12 residues. Between the trimmed V and J ends, which lost 5 bases and 2 bases, there was a span of 7 bases. CDR1 is SGHTA and CDR2 is FQGNSA in the germline V gene. The CDR3 here is CASSTDTYEQYF. The CDR3, as DNA: TGTGCCAGCAGCACAGATACCTACGAGCAGTACTTC.

This clonotype showed up many times. The chain uses TRBV7-6 and TRBJ2-1, with TRBD2 matching over 8 bases. The CDR3 has 15 amino acids. V shed 5 bases and J 3 bases; nucleotides not matched to a gene: 6. CDR1 SGHVS and CDR2 FNYEAQ come from the germline V gene. The CDR3 DNA reads as TGTGCCAGCAGCCTGGGGAGCGGGGGCTACAATGAGCAGTTCTTC. It codes for CASSLGSGGYNEQFF.

This clonotype was detected ten times or more. The chain uses TRBV29-1 and TRBJ1-4, with D possibly TRBD1 on 5 matching bases. Germline assignment: CDR1 SQVTM and CDR2 ANQGSEA. The CDR3 is 11 residues long. Trimming took 7 bases from V and 6 from J, leaving 9 bases between them. DNA of the CDR3: TGCAGCGCAGGGAGAGATGAAAAACTGTTTTTT. This gives the protein CSAGRDEKLFF.

This clonotype occurred many times. V usage is TRBV30 and J usage is TRBJ1-3; 7 bases align to TRBD1. The CDR3 is 15 residues long. Trimming cost V 3 bases and J 4 bases; bases outside gene matches: 9. The germline V gene encodes CDR1 GTSNPN and CDR2 SVGIG (reference sequence). CDR3 amino acids: CAWSWTGSLGNTIYF. The CDR3 nucleotides read TGTGCCTGGAGCTGGACAGGAAGTTTAGGAAACACCATATATTTT.

This clonotype was detected only a few times. The gene calls are TRBV25-1 and TRBJ2-2; tentatively, D is TRBD1 (6 bases). There are 15 residues in the CDR3. V lost 6 bases to trimming and J lost 0 bases, with 11 bases between them. Germline-derived CDR1 and CDR2 are MGHDK and SYGVNS. The CDR3 sequence: CASRVGGSNTGELFF. Here the CDR3 DNA reads TGTGCCAGCAGGGTAGGGGGATCGAACACCGGGGAGCTGTTTTTT.

The chain links TRBV6-5 to TRBJ1-6; D may be TRBD1 (5 bases). V lost 5 bases, J lost 8 bases, and 13 bases lay in between. CDR1 and CDR2 from the germline V gene are MNHEY and SVGAGI. The length of the CDR3 is 14 residues. CDR3: CASSPPGPDSPLHF. DNA of the CDR3: TGTGCCAGCAGTCCCCCGGGACCAGATTCACCCCTCCACTTT.

The table lists this clonotype with many counts. The J gene is TRBJ2-6, the V gene TRBV24-1, with D perhaps given as TRBD1 or TRBD2 (5 bases each). Germline V gene sequence: CDR1 KGHDR, CDR2 SFDVKD. The V gene lost 9 bases and the J gene lost 4 bases, with 18 bases spanning the gap. The CDR3 sequence is 16 residues long. This CDR3 reads CATSPLEGRGANVLTF. CDR3 bases: TGTGCCACCTCTCCCCTCGAGGGGAGAGGGGCCAACGTCCTGACTTTC.

There are many counts of this clonotype. The chain combines TRBV10-2 with TRBJ1-1; D is unclear. CDR1 and CDR2 (germline): WSHSY, SAAADI. V dropped 2 bases and J dropped 5 bases, with 15 bases sitting between them. CDR3 length equals 15 residues. CDR3 amino acids: CASSEPVGITTEAFF. CDR3 DNA sequence: TGCGCCAGCAGTGAGCCTGTGGGAATAACGACTGAAGCTTTCTTT.

This clonotype was counted at least ten times. The J gene is TRBJ1-1, the V gene TRBV4-3, with 8 bases identical to TRBD1. The CDR3 is made up of 15 amino acids. The J segment lost 5 bases and the V segment lost 4 bases, leaving 9 bases of the junction unmatched. Germline CDR1 and CDR2: LGHNA and YSLEER. CDR3 in DNA: TGCGCCAGCAGCCCGGCAGGGGGCCTTGGGACTGAAGCTTTCTTT. Protein: CASSPAGGLGTEAFF.

This clonotype occurred a few times. The gene calls are TRBV5-1 and TRBJ1-6; D perhaps matches TRBD1 (5 bases). Trimming stripped 3 bases from V and 12 bases from J, with 13 bases between. Germline loops: CDR1 SGHRS, CDR2 YFSETQ. This CDR3 is 13 amino acids long. The CDR3 DNA is TGCGCCAGCAGCTCCGGTCCCGGGGGACCCCTCCACTTT. Encoded protein: CASSSGPGGPLHF.

This clonotype occurred many times. The chain carries TRBV7-2 and TRBJ1-2; a weak D match, TRBD1 (6 bases). Looked up from germline, CDR1 is SGHTA and CDR2 is FQGNSA. V lost 0 bases to trimming and J lost 8 bases, with 13 bases between them. The CDR3 spans 14 residues. DNA of the CDR3: TGTGCCAGCAGCTTAGCGATGGGGGCGCGAGGCTACACCTTC. It encodes CASSLAMGARGYTF.

This clonotype was counted only a few times. V is TRBV5-1 and J is TRBJ2-2; TRBD2 might be the D (6 bases). The CDR3 has 16 residues. Trimming took off 4 bases at V and 2 bases at J, with 15 bases between the two ends. The germline V gene has CDR1 SGHRS and CDR2 YFSETQ. This CDR3 reads CASSPLAGPNTGELFF. The CDR3 region has the DNA TGCGCCAGCAGCCCCCTGGCGGGGCCCAACACCGGGGAGCTGTTTTTT.

There are many counts of this clonotype. The gene calls are TRBV5-1 and TRBJ1-4; D is uncertain. This CDR3 contains 14 residues. Per the germline V gene, CDR1 is SGHRS and CDR2 is YFSETQ. Trimming shortened V by 0 bases and J by 7 bases, and 10 bases separated the two germline ends. The CDR3 region is CASSLEGRAEKLFF. CDR3 DNA: TGCGCCAGCAGCTTGGAGGGTCGCGCTGAAAAACTGTTTTTT.

This clonotype has a count of ten or more. The V and J genes are TRBV19 and TRBJ2-3; D uncertain. This CDR3 comprises 14 residues. The germline CDR1 and CDR2 sequences are LNHDA and SQIVND (reference sequence). V lost 3 bases and J 2 bases, leaving 9 bases between the germline ends. This chain's CDR3 is CASSIPGLTDTQYF. For the CDR3, the DNA is TGTGCCAGTAGTATTCCCGGTCTCACAGATACGCAGTATTTT.

This sequence joins TRBV29-1 and TRBJ2-2, with D perhaps matching TRBD2 (5 bases). This CDR3 region has 14 residues. Germline-derived CDR1 and CDR2 are SQVTM and ANQGSEA. The V end was cut by 5 bases, the J end by 5 bases, with 15 bases between. The CDR3 loop is CSVPRASGTGELFF. The CDR3 bases are TGCAGCGTTCCCCGGGCAAGCGGAACCGGGGAGCTGTTTTTT.

This clonotype was seen ten or more times. This chain's CDR3 is CASSLSGGTYNEQFF. The CDR3 region has the DNA TGTGCCAGCAGTTTAAGCGGGGGTACCTACAATGAGCAGTTCTTC. This sequence joins TRBV12-3 or TRBV12-4 and TRBJ2-1; 8 bases fit TRBD2. The CDR3 is 15 amino acids. V dropped 2 bases and J dropped 2; count of bases not matched to a gene: 2.

This clonotype was counted at least ten times. The genes are TRBV20-1 and TRBJ1-2, with D perhaps matching TRBD1 (5 bases). The V and J ends lost 1 base and 3 bases respectively, with 18 bases between them. Germline assignment: CDR1 DFQATT and CDR2 SNEGSKA (reference sequence). The CDR3 covers 16 residues. CDR3 nucleotides: TGCAGTGCTAGAGTGGTTGGACACCGGGGCCACTATGGCTACACCTTC. Translation gives CSARVVGHRGHYGYTF.

Many counts were recorded for this clonotype. The chain links TRBV7-9 to TRBJ1-5, with D unresolved. Looked up from germline, CDR1 is SEHNR and CDR2 is FQNEAQ (reference sequence). This CDR3 region has 12 residues. V was cut by 6 bases and J by 6 bases, with 9 bases left in between. The CDR3 loop is CASSFTSQPQHF. The CDR3, as DNA: TGTGCCAGCAGTTTTACGTCTCAGCCCCAGCATTTT.

The table lists this clonotype with a few counts. The chain links TRBV5-6 to TRBJ2-7; TRBD1 aligns across 9 bases. The V gene end was trimmed by 4 bases and the J gene end by 4 bases; junction bases not matched to a gene: 3. The CDR3 spans 13 residues. The germline gives CDR1 SGHDT, CDR2 YYEEEE. The CDR3 sequence: CASSGGQGYEQYF. The CDR3 DNA reads TGTGCCAGCAGCGGGGGACAGGGATACGAGCAGTACTTC.

In its sample, this clonotype was seen many times. This chain's CDR3 is CASSQGLPAREQFF. The CDR3 DNA sequence: TGTGCCAGCAGCCAAGGTCTCCCCGCGCGTGAGCAGTTCTTC. The rearrangement links TRBV3-1 to TRBJ2-1; no clear D. Trimming took 1 base from V and 9 from J, leaving 13 bases between them. Looked up from germline, CDR1 is LGHDT and CDR2 is YNNKEL (reference sequence). CDR3 size: 14 residues.

The chain is built from TRBV7-2 and TRBJ2-3; 10 bases match TRBD2. The V and J ends lost 6 bases and 7 bases, in that order; junction bases with no gene match: 4. Germline assignment: CDR1 SGHTA and CDR2 FQGNSA. The CDR3 runs to 13 residues. CDR3 in DNA: TGTGCCAGCAGACGACTAGCGGGTTATACGCAGTATTTT. Protein product: CASRRLAGYTQYF.

This clonotype was observed many times. In DNA, the CDR3 is TGTGCCAGCAGCTTACCAGGTGAAGCTTTCTTT. Amino acid sequence: CASSLPGEAFF. The chain is built from TRBV5-6 and TRBJ1-1; D call uncertain. CDR1 and CDR2 from the germline V gene are SGHDT and YYEEEE. The CDR3 loop spans 11 amino acids. The ends were cut back, 2 bases at V and 7 bases at J, with 6 bases in the middle.

This clonotype appeared a few times. The J gene is TRBJ1-2, the V gene TRBV28, with TRBD1 matching 9 bases. CDR1 and CDR2 (germline): MDHEN, SYDVKM. The CDR3 runs 13 residues. J lost 8 bases, V lost 6 bases, and 7 bases had no gene match. CDR3 nucleotides: TGTGCCAGCAGATACCGGGACAGGGTGGGCTACACCTTC. This sequence encodes CASRYRDRVGYTF.

This clonotype has more than one count but fewer than ten. This chain links TRBV7-3 with TRBJ1-2, with a weak D call TRBD1 (5 bases). This CDR3 comprises 14 residues. V shed 5 bases and J shed 8 bases, with 18 bases lying between them. The germline V gene has CDR1 SGHTA and CDR2 FQGTGA. The CDR3 DNA follows: TGTGCCAGCAGCCCCAGAGAGGGGAGTGGAGGCTACACCTTC. Amino acids: CASSPREGSGGYTF.

This clonotype was counted at least ten times. V gene TRBV12-3 or TRBV12-4 combines with J gene TRBJ1-5, with TRBD1 identical over 7 bases. Trimming at V came to 6 bases and at J to 1 base, leaving 6 bases not matched to a gene. The CDR3 extends over 15 amino acids. As DNA, the CDR3 is TGTGCCAGCAGAGCAGGGGGGGTAAGCAATCAGCCCCAGCATTTT. Its protein is CASRAGGVSNQPQHF.

This clonotype appeared a few times. The V and J genes are TRBV7-2 and TRBJ2-3, with D perhaps TRBD2 (6 bases). The CDR3 has 15 amino acids. Germline assignment: CDR1 SGHTA and CDR2 FQGNSA. Between the trimmed V and J ends, which lost 5 bases and 3 bases, there was a span of 15 bases. The CDR3 DNA sequence: TGTGCCAGCAGCCAGACTAGAGGGGCGACAGATACGCAGTATTTT. Amino acids: CASSQTRGATDTQYF.

As to this clonotype: Since a much larger clone is just one base distant, this may be a read error. V and J are TRBV24-1 and TRBJ2-2; D is uncertain. Germline CDR1 is KGHDR and CDR2 is SFDVKD. Deletions cut 7 bases from V and 2 bases from J, with 13 bases between. This CDR3 has 15 amino acids. CDR3 residues: CATSRGEYNTGELFF. CDR3 nucleotides: TGTGCCACCAGCCGAGGAGAGTATAACACCGGGGAGCTGTTTTTT.

There are many counts of this clonotype. The chain employs TRBV18 and TRBJ2-1; 9 nucleotides line up with TRBD2. Germline loops: CDR1 KGHSH, CDR2 LQKENI. The V segment lost 6 bases and the J segment 10 bases; nucleotides outside the gene matches: 13. This CDR3 has 15 amino acids. This chain's CDR3 is CASSPGTSLIQEQFF. CDR3 DNA: TGTGCCAGCTCTCCCGGGACTAGCTTGATCCAGGAGCAGTTCTTC.

This clonotype was detected a few times. This chain uses TRBV4-3 with TRBJ2-5; the match to TRBD1 covers 7 bases. There are 15 residues in the CDR3. The J segment lost 1 base and the V segment lost 1 base, leaving 3 bases of the junction unmatched. Germline V CDR1 and CDR2: LGHNA, YSLEER. The CDR3 protein is CASSQVAGGQETQYF. In nucleotides, the CDR3 is TGCGCCAGCAGCCAAGTGGCAGGGGGCCAAGAGACCCAGTACTTC.